The subject of this entry is one T cell receptor beta chain. Its antigen is undetermined. This entry is derived from a study of shared clonotypes between healthy human individuals. Study as a whole: The plates for each donor numbered three CD4 naive, three CD4 memory, two CD8 naive and one CD8 memory.

The investigators split CD4+ cells into a CD45RA+ naive subset and a CD45RA-negative memory subset. Clones were read by immunoSEQ multiplex PCR, and TCRdb kept only the in-frame ones, dropping some. The sample lists about 1.4 million clones; approximately 97% were seen once. General study points: Clonotype sharing among donors was expected to depend on sequencing depth. Compared with memory subsets, naive subsets generally had larger estimated richness.

This CDR3 is 13 amino acids long. The germline CDR1 and CDR2 sequences are SQVTM and ANQGSEA. Germline trimming cut 5 bases from V and 1 base from J; bases unmatched to any gene: 3. The receptor's source is a man aged 25 to 45 in good health. The chain links TRBV29-1 to TRBJ2-3, with 7 bases fitting TRBD2. Sequencing was done on a sample of naive CD4+ T cells sorted from blood. Subset defined: CD45RA+ positively selected. The CDR3: CSVSAGGTDTQYF. The CDR3 coding sequence is TGCAGCGTTTCGGCGGGAGGCACAGATACGCAGTATTTT.